Sequencing of this TCR beta chain was carried out in a study of sequential checkpoint blockade in melanoma. V lost 10 bases and J lost 6; bases outside the gene matches: 10. The CDR3 runs to 13 residues. Germline lookup yields CDR1 LNHNV and CDR2 YYDKDF (reference sequence). This table comes from immunoSEQ multiplex PCR, and its TCRdb copy is limited to in-frame clones, with some not included. In the table there are under 20,000 clones, around 68% of which are singletons. Treatment given: randomized to nivolumab then ipilimumab (arm A) or the reverse (arm B). V and J are TRBV15 and TRBJ2-7, with 9 nucleotides matching TRBD1. The sequence was obtained from a human donor with melanoma. Sequencing was performed on CD8+ T cells sorted from blood (inferred from file names), taken from a patient given nivolumab and ipilimumab in sequence. The CDR3 DNA follows: TGTGCCAGCGGGGACAGGGACCCAGGCGAGCAGTACTTC. Protein sequence: CASGDRDPGEQYF.